These T cell receptor beta chains were read from a single sample in a study of blood T cell repertoires in COVID-19. Repertoires were generated with immunoSEQ multiplex PCR, while TCRdb's copy carries only in-frame clones and drops some. The data hold 150,000 to 200,000 clones, with around 83% observed a single time. Sequenced input: peripheral blood. The origin of the receptors is a woman aged 70 to 79 with COVID-19, enrolled during active disease. Each CDR3 is given with its conserved first and last residue. D genes are given only for firm matches. Size is omitted from some rows. Given values are once, few, many or a class for expanded clones.

abundance	v_gene	d_gene	j_gene	CDR3aa	CDR3nt
NA	TRBV5-8	TRBD1	TRBJ2-5	CASSNGQGHGETQYF	TGTGCCAGCAGCAACGGACAGGGGCACGGAGAGACCCAGTACTTC
NA	TRBV27	TRBD1	TRBJ2-7	CASSLYGPAGQARYEQYF	TGTGCCAGCAGTTTATATGGGCCGGCTGGACAGGCCCGATACGAGCAGTACTTC
NA	TRBV27	NA	TRBJ1-1	CASAGYIRTEAFF	TGTGCCAGCGCCGGGTATATCCGCACTGAAGCTTTCTTT
NA	TRBV5-1	NA	TRBJ1-1	CASSLDPGTNTEAFF	TGCGCCAGCAGCTTGGACCCAGGTACGAACACTGAAGCTTTCTTT
NA	TRBV11-2	NA	TRBJ2-5	CASNLRGRGYGLETQYF	TGTGCCAGCAACCTTAGAGGTCGGGGGTACGGGTTAGAGACCCAGTACTTC
NA	TRBV19	TRBD2	TRBJ2-3	CATGLAGTDTQYF	TGTGCCACAGGACTAGCGGGCACAGATACGCAGTATTTT
NA	TRBV5-1	TRBD1	TRBJ2-3	CASSPDRGQGTQYF	TGCGCCAGCAGCCCGGACAGGGGGCAGGGTACGCAGTATTTT
NA	TRBV15	NA	TRBJ2-2	CATSGRLETTGELFF	TGTGCCACCAGCGGAAGACTAGAGACTACCGGGGAGCTGTTTTTT
NA	TRBV11-2	TRBD1	TRBJ2-7	CASSPHGQGPYEQYF	TGTGCCAGCAGCCCCCATGGACAGGGCCCCTACGAGCAGTACTTC
few	TRBV28	NA	TRBJ1-4	CASSLGGATNEKLFF	TGTGCCAGCAGTTTGGGTGGAGCAACTAATGAAAAACTGTTTTTT
NA	TRBV9	NA	TRBJ2-1	CASSPMGVNEQFF	TGTGCCAGCAGCCCTATGGGAGTAAATGAGCAGTTCTTC
NA	TRBV19	TRBD2	TRBJ2-1	CASSRTSGGYNEQFF	TGTGCCAGTAGTAGGACTAGCGGAGGCTACAATGAGCAGTTCTTC
few	TRBV7-2	NA	TRBJ1-2	CASSLVLVGDGYTF	TGTGCCAGCAGCTTAGTGTTGGTAGGGGATGGCTACACCTTC
NA	TRBV7-9	NA	TRBJ1-1	CASSLGTSNTEAFF	TGTGCCAGCAGCTTGGGGACATCGAACACTGAAGCTTTCTTT
NA	TRBV19	NA	TRBJ1-1	CASSSIVNTEAFF	TGTGCCAGTAGCTCCATAGTGAACACTGAAGCTTTCTTT
NA	TRBV7-2	NA	TRBJ2-3	CASSLNQVTQYF	TGTGCCAGCAGCTTAAACCAGGTTACGCAGTATTTT
NA	TRBV9	NA	TRBJ2-5	CASSVGGGPRGQETQYF	TGTGCCAGCAGCGTAGGGGGAGGACCGAGGGGCCAAGAGACCCAGTACTTC
NA	TRBV27	TRBD1	TRBJ2-2	CASCAGGHTGELFF	TGTGCCAGTTGTGCAGGGGGCCACACCGGGGAGCTGTTTTTT
NA	TRBV5-1	TRBD2	TRBJ2-1	CASSQGTSGRANEQFF	TGCGCCAGCAGCCAAGGGACTAGCGGGAGGGCCAATGAGCAGTTCTTC
NA	TRBV19	NA	TRBJ1-1	CASEAPRPNTEAFF	TGTGCCAGTGAAGCTCCCAGGCCGAACACTGAAGCTTTCTTT
NA	TRBV11-2	TRBD2	TRBJ2-2	CASSLIVSGSRELFF	TGTGCCAGCAGCTTAATCGTTAGCGGGAGTAGGGAGCTGTTTTTT
NA	TRBV9	NA	TRBJ2-1	CASSPGLLLGNEQFF	TGTGCCAGCAGCCCCGGACTACTGCTTGGAAATGAGCAGTTCTTC
NA	TRBV25-1	TRBD1	TRBJ2-2	CASSVLHGTGESGELFF	TGTGCCAGCAGTGTACTACACGGGACAGGGGAATCCGGGGAGCTGTTTTTT
NA	TRBV11-3	TRBD2	TRBJ2-1	CASSSGLAADEQFF	TGTGCCAGCAGCTCCGGACTAGCGGCTGATGAGCAGTTCTTC
once	TRBV6-2/TRBV6-3	TRBD2	TRBJ2-3	CASSRAGVLDTQYF	TGTGCCAGCAGCCGCGCGGGAGTGCTAGATACGCAGTATTTT
NA	TRBV28	NA	TRBJ2-7	CASTSSAGTLRRVQYF	TGTGCCAGCACCTCCTCTGCCGGGACTCTACGGCGAGTGCAGTACTTC
NA	TRBV2	NA	TRBJ1-6	CASSDSIRNSPLHF	TGTGCCAGCTCCGACTCAATCCGGAATTCACCCCTCCACTTT
few	TRBV5-1	NA	TRBJ1-1	CASSLALATGNTEAFF	TGCGCCAGCAGCTTGGCCCTTGCGACAGGGAACACTGAAGCTTTCTTT
NA	TRBV5-4	NA	TRBJ1-4	CASSFGADEKLFF	TGTGCCAGCAGCTTCGGCGCGGATGAAAAACTGTTTTTT
NA	TRBV9	TRBD2	TRBJ2-3	CASSVVGRGVTDTQYF	TGTGCCAGCAGCGTAGTTGGGCGGGGGGTCACAGATACGCAGTATTTT
NA	TRBV18	TRBD2	TRBJ2-1	CASSLAGVSYNEQFF	TGTGCCAGCAGCCTAGCGGGCGTATCCTACAATGAGCAGTTCTTC